This passage covers 3 T cell receptor beta chains from one sample sequenced in a study of T-cell reconstitution after alpha-beta-depleted transplantation in children. Unique molecular identifiers tagged the TCRbeta library. MiXCR, run by TCRdb on the PCR reads, gives a single entry per CDR3 protein. The data hold some 450,000 distinct CDR3 sequences, with about 40% observed a single time. The sample in question was PBMCs, obtained before TCRalphabeta/CD19-depleted stem cell transplant. Receptors originate from a girl aged 2 to 10 with aplastic anemia, due to receive a stem cell transplant.

This chain uses TRBV7-6 with TRBJ2-3; 10 bases match TRBD2. Germline V gene sequence: CDR1 SGHVS, CDR2 FNYEAQ. The CDR3 runs 17 residues. The V gene end was trimmed by 1 base and the J gene end by 3 bases; junction bases not matched to a gene: 7. CDR3 region: CASSLGLAGVATDTQYF. CDR3 coding DNA: TGTGCCAGCAGCTTAGGCCTAGCGGGAGTGGCTACAGATACGCAGTATTTT.

The chain couples TRBV29-1 to TRBJ2-2, with D maybe TRBD1 (6 bases). The V and J ends lost 4 bases and 4 bases respectively, with 10 bases between them. CDR3 length: 13 residues. CDR1 is SQVTM and CDR2 is ANQGSEA in the germline V gene. Here the CDR3 reads CSVGGRVTGELFF. Here the CDR3 DNA reads TGCAGCGTTGGGGGGCGGGTCACCGGGGAGCTGTTTTTT.

This clonotype was counted between two and nine times. This chain connects TRBV7-8 to TRBJ2-3, with TRBD2 identical over 10 bases. Germline assignment: CDR1 SGHVS and CDR2 FQNEAQ. J gave up 2 bases and V 5 bases, and 7 bases lay outside the gene matches. CDR3 length: 16 amino acids. CDR3 protein: CASSARLAGLTDTQYF. For the CDR3, the DNA is TGTGCCAGCAGCGCGCGACTAGCGGGCCTCACAGATACGCAGTATTTT.